This T cell receptor (beta chain) was recorded in a study of blood T cell repertoires in COVID-19. Looking at the study overall: The study drew acute and convalescent COVID-19 samples from the United States, Italy and Spain. PBMCs, B-cell-depleted T cells, or T cells were the source of the cDNA or gDNA that made up the material.

Germline assignment: CDR1 SGHDT and CDR2 YYEEEE. The CDR3 totals 14 residues. V was trimmed by 0 bases and J by 6 bases, leaving 12 bases between them. Study processing details: Estimated nucleated cell counts came from reference gene primer amplification. The repertoire was sequenced with immunoSEQ multiplex PCR; TCRdb's copy has only in-frame clones and lacks some. Clonal size and the V and J genes are those of that table, whereas D and trimming came from the DNA. The sample has roughly 200,000 clones, around four fifths seen once. What was sequenced was peripheral blood. The rearrangement uses TRBV5-6 and TRBJ1-2, with a possible D match to TRBD1 (6 bases). The source is a woman older than 75 with COVID-19, enrolled during active disease. The DNA of the CDR3 is TGTGCCAGCAGCTTGGGCGGGGGCCTCGATGGCTACACCTTC. Its protein is CASSLGGGLDGYTF.